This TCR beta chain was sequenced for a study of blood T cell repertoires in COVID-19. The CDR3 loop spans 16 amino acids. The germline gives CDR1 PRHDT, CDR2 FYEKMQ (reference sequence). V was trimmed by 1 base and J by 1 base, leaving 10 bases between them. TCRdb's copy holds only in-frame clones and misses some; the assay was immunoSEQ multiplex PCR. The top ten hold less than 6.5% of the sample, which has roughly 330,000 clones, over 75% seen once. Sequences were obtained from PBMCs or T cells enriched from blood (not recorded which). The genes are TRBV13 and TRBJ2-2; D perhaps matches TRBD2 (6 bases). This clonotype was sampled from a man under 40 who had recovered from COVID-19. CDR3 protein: CASSLELGGNTGELFF. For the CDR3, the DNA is TGTGCCAGCAGCTTAGAGTTGGGGGGGAACACCGGGGAGCTGTTTTTT.